The clone carrying this T cell receptor beta chain was picked up a small number of times. Its target is not known. This CDR3 spans 15 amino acids. V was clipped by 6 bases and J by 5 bases; unmatched bases: 12. The germline V gene encodes CDR1 SGHRS and CDR2 YFSETQ. Extracted from the samples, RNA was reverse transcribed into cDNA to serve as the sequencing template. Profiled with immunoSEQ multiplex PCR; TCRdb holds only in-frame clones, not every one. Of approximately 280,000 clones listed, roughly 60% are singletons. This record comes from a study of CD8+ T cells in alopecia areata. Study-level background: At a dose of 5 to 10 mg twice daily, oral tofacitinib was given to treated patients.

Regarding treatment: oral pan-JAK inhibitor, 5-10 mg twice daily. PBMC-derived CD4+ and CD8+ T cells were sorted. Findings and caveats of the study: Scalp clonality decreased significantly with tofacitinib, and so did expanded CD8+ clones among the top 100. Between patients, shared TCR sequences were less clear than in mice. This was possibly due in part to HLA diversity in the patient population.

V gene TRBV5-1 combines with J gene TRBJ2-5, with TRBD1 matching 8 bases. The sequence derives from a human donor with alopecia areata. Specimen: CD4+ T cells sorted from blood, collected at week 24, from a patient treated with tofacitinib. The CDR3 is CASTQGQGAWETQYF. CDR3 sequence (DNA): TGCGCCAGCACACAAGGACAGGGCGCTTGGGAGACCCAGTACTTC.